This section outlines one T cell receptor beta chain sequence together with its context. Measured with immunoSEQ multiplex PCR; TCRdb has only the in-frame clones, and not every one. The data hold 390,000 or so clones, with approximately 87% observed a single time. The CDR3 is 15 amino acids. Between the trimmed V and J ends, which lost 4 bases and 5 bases, there was a span of 17 bases. CDR1 is MGHRA, CDR2 YSYEKL, per germline. The data stem from a study of blood T cell repertoires in COVID-19. Study information: COVID-19 samples, acute and convalescent, were from the United States, Italy and Spain. The cDNA or gDNA used as material had been derived from T cells, B-cell-depleted T cells, or PBMCs.

The sample taken for sequencing was PBMCs or T cells enriched from blood (not recorded which). The TCR originated in a woman aged 45-60 years who had recovered from COVID-19. The gene calls are TRBV4-1 and TRBJ1-1; D perhaps matches TRBD1 (5 bases). In DNA form, the CDR3 reads TGCGCCAGCAGCCCCACCGGGGTTCGGGGGACTGAAGCTTTCTTT. This sequence encodes CASSPTGVRGTEAFF.